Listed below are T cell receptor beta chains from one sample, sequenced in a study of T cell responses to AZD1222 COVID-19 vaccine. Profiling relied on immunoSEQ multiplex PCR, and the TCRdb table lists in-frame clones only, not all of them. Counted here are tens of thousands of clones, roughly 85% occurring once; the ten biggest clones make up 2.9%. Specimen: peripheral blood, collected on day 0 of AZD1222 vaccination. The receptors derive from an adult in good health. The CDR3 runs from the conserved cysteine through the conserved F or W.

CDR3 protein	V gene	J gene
CASSDRGLNTEAFF	TRBV6-1	TRBJ1-1
CASSSYSGSHNEQFF	TRBV5-6	TRBJ2-1
CASSRSRCDEQFF	TRBV21-1	TRBJ2-1
CASGQGYVSANVLTF	TRBV12-5	TRBJ2-6
CASSLSPTNYGYTF	TRBV27	TRBJ1-2
CASRPWTGEEQYF	TRBV5-1	TRBJ2-7
CASSQYRTYEQYF	TRBV3-1/TRBV3-2	TRBJ2-7
CASSTDNTEAFF	TRBV9	TRBJ1-1
CASINRLNNEQFF	TRBV19	TRBJ2-1
CASSAGTDRDTYSNQPQHF	TRBV9	TRBJ1-5
CASSVAGQGGNEQYF	TRBV9	TRBJ2-7
CASSSGTVAEKLFF	TRBV6-2/TRBV6-3	TRBJ1-4
CASSQDRGSGANVLTF	TRBV4-3	TRBJ2-6
CASRRNQETQYF	TRBV2	TRBJ2-5
CASSLGGPMTEAFF	TRBV5-1	TRBJ1-1
CASSETLPGKEQYF	TRBV2	TRBJ2-7
CAWTGDTGKETQYF	TRBV30	TRBJ2-5
CASPRENEAFF	TRBV2	TRBJ1-1
CASSLRVNRVIANEKLFF	TRBV5-8	TRBJ1-4
CSHGWSSTDTQYF	TRBV2	TRBJ2-3
CASRAGFYSNQPQHF	TRBV9	TRBJ1-5
CASILEGAGTEAFF	TRBV2	TRBJ1-1
CAISESGGRETQYF	TRBV10-3	TRBJ2-5
CASSPGGNQPQHF	TRBV7-6	TRBJ1-5
CASSVRAAGSPLHF	TRBV7-3	TRBJ1-6
CASSLVGTRDYEQYF	TRBV5-5	TRBJ2-7
CAWRETLNTEAFF	TRBV30	TRBJ1-1
CASSLAYTGGGLDTQYF	TRBV5-1	TRBJ2-3
CASSSSGQGLSTEAFF	TRBV5-1	TRBJ1-1
CSVVGGPNYGYTF	TRBV29-1	TRBJ1-2
CSAPRSTGAFF	TRBV20-1	TRBJ1-1
CASSQGPGDSYEQYF	TRBV4-3	TRBJ2-7
CASSPPQATEAFF	TRBV18	TRBJ1-1
CASSVFGGREKLFF	TRBV2	TRBJ1-4
CASSFQGLNQPQHF	TRBV27	TRBJ1-5
CASSLVGLSTDTQYF	TRBV5-6	TRBJ2-3
CASSEWRGGGAFF	TRBV6-1	TRBJ1-1
CASSLMGHGQETQYF	TRBV5-1	TRBJ2-5
CASSRDLQETQYF	TRBV7-3	TRBJ2-5
CASSLDLAGTEAFF	TRBV11-2	TRBJ1-1
CASSPPDWGQYF	TRBV11-2	TRBJ2-7
CASSRQLQQGAGTEAFF	TRBV4-3	TRBJ1-1
CASSSGGGPYGYTF	TRBV6-5	TRBJ1-2
CASSLHRGTGGTGELFF	TRBV5-1	TRBJ2-2
CASRPPGGYQPQHF	TRBV28	TRBJ1-5
CASSLRPGYQETQYF	TRBV11-2	TRBJ2-5
CAWSGGSRGYTF	TRBV30	TRBJ1-2
CASSESRAQPQHF	TRBV6-1	TRBJ1-5
CASSLGGSGNTIYF	TRBV27	TRBJ1-3
CSVRGGDEKLFF	TRBV29-1	TRBJ1-4
CASIRRRDSLNEKLFF	TRBV19	TRBJ1-4
CASSLGLRDIRVGGEKLFF	TRBV5-1	TRBJ1-4
CASSERQSATNEKLFF	TRBV2	TRBJ1-4
CAWSGGVEAFF	TRBV30	TRBJ1-1
CASRAMGTSGSTDTQYF	TRBV2	TRBJ2-3
CASSRGGSDTQYF	TRBV12-3/TRBV12-4	TRBJ2-3
CASSLYLQGATEAFF	TRBV27	TRBJ1-1
CAISLNNEQFF	TRBV10-3	TRBJ2-1
CASTQNYGYTF	TRBV6-5	TRBJ1-2